The 10 T cell receptor beta chains below were found in one sample sequenced in a study of T cells in Graves' hyperthyroidism and ophthalmopathy. The source material, RNA transcripts, was used to amplify TCR beta CDR3 regions. Carried out on the TCR CDR3, a first-round RT-PCR used the HTBI primer set. Via MiXCR, TCRdb re-called the multiplex PCR reads, giving one row per CDR3 protein. The sample has more than 500,000 distinct CDR3 sequences; more than 45% are singletons. Source material: peripheral blood or thyroid tissue (not recorded which). The receptor source for this set is an adult woman with Graves' disease, either hyperthyroidism or ophthalmopathy (not recorded which).

This clonotype occurred once. Possible read error: a much larger clone is one base away. The J gene is TRBJ2-7, the V gene TRBV12-3 or TRBV12-4; unclear D gene. The CDR3 has 14 amino acids. Trimming pared 5 bases from V and 4 bases from J, leaving 15 bases between. CDR3 loop: CASSSERNSYEQYF. CDR3 sequence (DNA): TGTGCCAGCAGTAGCGAGAGGAACTCATACGAGCAGTACTTC.

This clonotype was observed a handful of times. The chain carries TRBV28 and TRBJ2-2; unclear D gene. CDR3 size: 13 residues. Germline lookup yields CDR1 MDHEN and CDR2 SYDVKM. V was trimmed by 3 bases and J by 1 base, leaving 3 bases between them. The CDR3 here is CASSFWNTGELFF. DNA of the CDR3: TGTGCCAGCAGTTTTTGGAACACCGGGGAGCTGTTTTTT.

This clonotype was recorded at least ten times. This chain joins TRBV28 and TRBJ1-2; D unresolved. Germline assignment: CDR1 MDHEN and CDR2 SYDVKM. The CDR3 is made up of 12 amino acids. V was clipped by 6 bases and J by 8 bases, with 13 bases between them. The CDR3 is CASSYKLEGYTF. The CDR3 DNA is TGTGCCAGCAGCTATAAACTCGAGGGCTACACCTTC.

This chain links TRBV29-1 with TRBJ2-7; 7 nucleotides agree with TRBD1. Germline loops: CDR1 SQVTM, CDR2 ANQGSEA. Trimming removed 4 bases from V and 4 bases from J; junction bases left unmatched: 4. CDR3 length: 12 amino acids. CDR3 in amino acids: CSVVGGGYEQYF. In DNA, the CDR3 is TGCAGCGTTGTAGGGGGCGGTTACGAGCAGTACTTC.

This clonotype occurred many times. The chain uses TRBV7-9 and TRBJ1-3, with D hard to call. Germline assignment: CDR1 SEHNR and CDR2 FQNEAQ (reference sequence). The germline V and J ends were trimmed by 5 bases and 0 bases, with 11 bases remaining between them. The CDR3 covers 15 residues. CDR3 sequence: CASSPRGVSGNTIYF. The CDR3 DNA reads TGTGCCAGCAGCCCCCGCGGGGTCTCTGGAAACACCATATATTTT.

The J gene is TRBJ1-2, the V gene TRBV29-1; D is unresolved. V was trimmed by 7 bases and J by 0 bases, leaving 9 bases between them. This CDR3 comprises 12 residues. Germline values: CDR1 SQVTM, CDR2 ANQGSEA. In DNA form, the CDR3 reads TGCAGCGAGGGAGTCCCTAACTATGGCTACACCTTC. Protein sequence: CSEGVPNYGYTF.

This clonotype was found many times. The J gene is TRBJ2-7, the V gene TRBV20-1; D is unclear. The CDR3 consists of 13 residues. CDR1 DFQATT and CDR2 SNEGSKA come from the germline V gene (reference sequence). Between the trimmed V and J ends, which lost 6 bases and 2 bases, there was a span of 14 bases. Here the CDR3 DNA reads TGCAGTGCCAAGAAACGGTCAGCCTACGAGCAGTACTTC. This codes for CSAKKRSAYEQYF.

This rearrangement joins TRBV7-3 to TRBJ1-3; D uncertain. Germline V gene lookup returns CDR1 SGHTA and CDR2 FQGTGA. The CDR3 contains 14 residues. V lost 6 bases to trimming and J lost 0 bases, with 9 bases between them. CDR3 sequence: CASSEGSSGNTIYF. The CDR3 DNA follows: TGTGCCAGCAGTGAAGGCTCCTCTGGAAACACCATATATTTT.

Points on this clonotype: This sequence may be a read error, since a much larger clone differs from it by one base. This rearrangement joins TRBV4-1 to TRBJ1-1; D remains ambiguous. CDR3 size: 12 residues. Germline CDR1 and CDR2: MGHRA and YSYEKL. As DNA, the CDR3 is TGCGCCAGCAGCCAAAAGGCGACTGGAGCTTTCTTT. It is translated as CASSQKATGAFF.

In this sample, this clonotype turned up many times. The chain recombines TRBV9 with TRBJ2-2; D is ambiguous. The CDR3 loop spans 12 amino acids. Germline V gene lookup returns CDR1 SGDLS and CDR2 YYNGEE. Trimming removed 5 bases from V and 6 bases from J, with 8 bases in between. DNA for the CDR3: TGTGCCAGCAGTGTCGTTGCCGGGGAGCTGTTTTTT. It encodes CASSVVAGELFF.